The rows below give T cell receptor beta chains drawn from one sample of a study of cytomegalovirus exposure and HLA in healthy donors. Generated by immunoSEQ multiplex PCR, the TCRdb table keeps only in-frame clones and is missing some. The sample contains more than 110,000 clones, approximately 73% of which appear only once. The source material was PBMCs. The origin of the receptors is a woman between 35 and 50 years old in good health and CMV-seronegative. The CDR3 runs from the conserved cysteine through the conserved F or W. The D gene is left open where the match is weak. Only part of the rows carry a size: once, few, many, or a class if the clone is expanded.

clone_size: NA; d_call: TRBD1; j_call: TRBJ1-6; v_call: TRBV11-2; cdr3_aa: CASSSGTGNSPLHF; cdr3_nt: TGTGCCAGCAGCTCCGGGACAGGGAATTCACCCCTCCACTTT
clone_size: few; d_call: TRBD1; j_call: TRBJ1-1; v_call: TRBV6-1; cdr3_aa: CASSEGQGFAGNTEAFF; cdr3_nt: TGTGCCAGCAGTGAGGGACAGGGGTTCGCCGGGAACACTGAAGCTTTCTTT
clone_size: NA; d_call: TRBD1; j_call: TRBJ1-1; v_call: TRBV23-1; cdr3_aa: CASSRTGGTEAFF; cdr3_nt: TGCGCCAGCAGTCGTACAGGGGGAACTGAAGCTTTCTTT
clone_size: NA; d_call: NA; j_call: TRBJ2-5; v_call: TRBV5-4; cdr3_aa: CASSLGTVKETQYF; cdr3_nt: TGTGCCAGCAGCTTGGGAACAGTAAAAGAGACCCAGTACTTC
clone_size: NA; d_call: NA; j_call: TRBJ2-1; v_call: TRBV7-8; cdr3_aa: CASSFPGEQFF; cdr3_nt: TGTGCCAGCAGCTTCCCCGGGGAGCAGTTCTTC
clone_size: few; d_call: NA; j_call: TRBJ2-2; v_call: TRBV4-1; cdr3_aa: CASSQGAASGELFF; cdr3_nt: TGCGCCAGCAGCCAAGGTGCGGCCAGCGGGGAGCTGTTTTTT
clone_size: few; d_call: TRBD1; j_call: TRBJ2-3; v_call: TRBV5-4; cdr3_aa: CASSTYRGPDTQYF; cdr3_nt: TGTGCCAGCAGCACCTACAGGGGACCAGATACGCAGTATTTT
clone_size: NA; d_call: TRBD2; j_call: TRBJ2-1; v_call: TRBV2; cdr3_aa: CASTRGDYNEQFF; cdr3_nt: TGTGCCAGCACTCGGGGGGACTACAATGAGCAGTTCTTC
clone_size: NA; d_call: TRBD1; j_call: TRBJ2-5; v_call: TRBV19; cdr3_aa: CASSREDRGQETQYF; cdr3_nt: TGTGCCAGTAGTAGAGAGGACAGGGGGCAAGAGACCCAGTACTTC
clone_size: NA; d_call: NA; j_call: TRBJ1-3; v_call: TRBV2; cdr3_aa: CASSINSGNTIYF; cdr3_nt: TGTGCCAGCAGTATTAACTCTGGAAACACCATATATTTT
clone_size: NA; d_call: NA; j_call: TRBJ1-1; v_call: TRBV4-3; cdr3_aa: CASSQQGRTEAFF; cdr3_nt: TGCGCCAGCAGCCAACAGGGGAGAACTGAAGCTTTCTTT
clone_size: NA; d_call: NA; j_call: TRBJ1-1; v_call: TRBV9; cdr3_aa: CASSASQGGTEAFF; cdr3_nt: TGTGCCAGCAGCGCAAGTCAGGGAGGCACTGAAGCTTTCTTT
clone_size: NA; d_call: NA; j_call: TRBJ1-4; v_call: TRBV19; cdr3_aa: CASSIRRQVMREKLFF; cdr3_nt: TGTGCCAGTAGTATCCGACGACAGGTCATGCGTGAAAAACTGTTTTTT
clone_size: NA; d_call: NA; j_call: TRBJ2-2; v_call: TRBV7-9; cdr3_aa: CSSSLRSGGDTGELFF; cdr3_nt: TGTTCCAGCAGCTTAAGGTCAGGAGGGGACACCGGGGAGCTGTTTTTT
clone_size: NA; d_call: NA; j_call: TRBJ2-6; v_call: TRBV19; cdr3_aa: CASSIGPSGANVLTF; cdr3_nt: TGTGCCAGTAGTATCGGTCCCTCTGGGGCCAACGTCCTGACTTTC
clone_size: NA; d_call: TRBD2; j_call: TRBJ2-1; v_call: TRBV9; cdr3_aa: CASGLGRRGAYNEQFF; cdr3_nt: TGTGCCAGCGGCCTGGGGCGGCGGGGGGCCTACAATGAGCAGTTCTTC
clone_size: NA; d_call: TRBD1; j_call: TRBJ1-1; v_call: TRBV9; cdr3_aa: CASSVGGQTDTEAFF; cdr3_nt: TGTGCCAGCAGCGTAGGGGGACAGACTGACACTGAAGCTTTCTTT
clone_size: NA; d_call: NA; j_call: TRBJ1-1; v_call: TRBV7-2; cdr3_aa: CASSLSHDGRRTLEAFF; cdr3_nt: TGTGCCAGCAGCTTAAGCCACGACGGACGGAGGACGCTAGAAGCTTTCTTT
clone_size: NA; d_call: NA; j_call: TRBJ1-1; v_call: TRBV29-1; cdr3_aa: CSVGESRAEAFF; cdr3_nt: TGCAGCGTTGGGGAATCCAGGGCTGAAGCTTTCTTT
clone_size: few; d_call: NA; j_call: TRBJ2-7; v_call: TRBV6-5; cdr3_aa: CASSSENSYEQYF; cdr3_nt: TGTGCCAGCAGTTCCGAGAACTCCTACGAGCAGTACTTC
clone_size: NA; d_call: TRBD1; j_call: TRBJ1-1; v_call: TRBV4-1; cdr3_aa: CASRVLPGTAEAFF; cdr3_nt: TGCGCCAGCCGAGTTCTTCCAGGGACAGCTGAAGCTTTCTTT
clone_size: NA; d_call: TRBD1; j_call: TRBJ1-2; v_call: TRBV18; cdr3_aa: CASSQIQGENGYTF; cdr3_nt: TGTGCCAGCTCACAAATACAGGGGGAGAATGGCTACACCTTC
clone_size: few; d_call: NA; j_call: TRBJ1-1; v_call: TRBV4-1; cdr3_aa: CASSLKGDLMNTEAFF; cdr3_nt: TGCGCCAGCAGCCTTAAGGGGGACCTTATGAACACTGAAGCTTTCTTT
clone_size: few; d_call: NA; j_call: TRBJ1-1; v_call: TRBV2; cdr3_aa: CASKLAKLNTEAFF; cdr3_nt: TGTGCCAGCAAACTTGCAAAATTAAACACTGAAGCTTTCTTT
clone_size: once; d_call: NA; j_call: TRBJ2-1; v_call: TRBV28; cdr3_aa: CASSLLYRRDKLSSYNEQFF; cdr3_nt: TGTGCCAGCAGTTTATTGTACCGCCGGGACAAATTAAGCTCCTACAATGAGCAGTTCTTC
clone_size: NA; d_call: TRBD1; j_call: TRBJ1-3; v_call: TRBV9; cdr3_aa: CASSGKTGMSSGNTIYF; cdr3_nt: TGTGCCAGCAGCGGAAAGACAGGGATGAGCTCTGGAAACACCATATATTTT
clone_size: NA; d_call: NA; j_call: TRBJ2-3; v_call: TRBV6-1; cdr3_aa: CASSEIGVGTDTQYF; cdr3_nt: TGTGCCAGCAGTGAGATCGGGGTCGGCACAGATACGCAGTATTTT
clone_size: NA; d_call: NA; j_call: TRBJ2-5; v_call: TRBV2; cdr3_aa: CASSVLGGGETQYF; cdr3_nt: TGTGCCAGCAGTGTCTTGGGAGGGGGGGAGACCCAGTACTTC
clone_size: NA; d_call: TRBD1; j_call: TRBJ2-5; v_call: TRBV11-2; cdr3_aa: CASSRQGGQETQYF; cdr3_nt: TGTGCCAGCAGCCGACAGGGGGGGCAAGAGACCCAGTACTTC
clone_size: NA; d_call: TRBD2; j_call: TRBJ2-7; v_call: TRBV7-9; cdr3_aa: CASSLVLARSYEQYF; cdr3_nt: TGTGCCAGCAGCTTAGTACTAGCGAGATCCTACGAGCAGTACTTC
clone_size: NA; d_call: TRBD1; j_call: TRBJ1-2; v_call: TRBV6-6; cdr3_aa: CASSWDREEGYTF; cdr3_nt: TGTGCCAGCAGCTGGGACAGGGAGGAGGGCTACACCTTC
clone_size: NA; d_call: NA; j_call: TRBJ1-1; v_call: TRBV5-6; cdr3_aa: CASTLGVGTEAFF; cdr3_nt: TGCGCCAGCACCCTCGGGGTGGGCACTGAAGCTTTCTTT
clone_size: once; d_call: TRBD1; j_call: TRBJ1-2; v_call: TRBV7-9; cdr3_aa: CASSSTQGARYTF; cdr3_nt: TGTGCCAGCAGCTCTACCCAGGGGGCCCGGTACACCTTC
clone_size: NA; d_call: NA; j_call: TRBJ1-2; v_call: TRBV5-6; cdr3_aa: CASSLVSGVYGYTF; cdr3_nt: TGTGCCAGCAGCTTGGTTTCAGGGGTATATGGCTACACCTTC
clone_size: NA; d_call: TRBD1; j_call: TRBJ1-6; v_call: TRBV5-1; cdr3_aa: CASSLEGGLYSNSPLHF; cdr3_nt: TGCGCCAGCAGCTTGGAAGGGGGCCTTTATAGTAATTCACCCCTCCACTTT
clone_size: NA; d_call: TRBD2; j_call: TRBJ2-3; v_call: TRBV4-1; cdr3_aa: CASSRFSSGGRSTDTQYF; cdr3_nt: TGCGCCAGCAGCCGGTTTTCTAGCGGGGGGAGGAGCACAGATACGCAGTATTTT
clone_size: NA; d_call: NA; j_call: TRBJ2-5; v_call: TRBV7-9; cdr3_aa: CASSPRQGRVKETQYF; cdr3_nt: TGTGCCAGCAGCCCCCGGCAGGGTCGAGTGAAAGAGACCCAGTACTTC
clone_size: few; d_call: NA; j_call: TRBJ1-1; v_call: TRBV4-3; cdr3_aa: CASSQDLQGTEAFF; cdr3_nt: TGCGCCAGCAGCCAAGATCTTCAGGGCACTGAAGCTTTCTTT
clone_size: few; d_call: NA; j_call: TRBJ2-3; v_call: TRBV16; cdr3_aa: CASSPEGADTQYF; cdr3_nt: TGTGCCAGCAGCCCCGAAGGGGCAGATACGCAGTATTTT
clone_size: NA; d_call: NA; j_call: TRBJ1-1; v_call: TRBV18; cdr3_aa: CASSPQQGIEAFF; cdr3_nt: TGTGCCAGCTCACCACAACAGGGAATTGAAGCTTTCTTT
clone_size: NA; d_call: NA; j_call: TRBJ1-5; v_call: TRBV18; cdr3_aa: CASSPPGAGYQPQHF; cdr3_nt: TGTGCCAGCTCACCACCGGGAGCGGGATATCAGCCCCAGCATTTT